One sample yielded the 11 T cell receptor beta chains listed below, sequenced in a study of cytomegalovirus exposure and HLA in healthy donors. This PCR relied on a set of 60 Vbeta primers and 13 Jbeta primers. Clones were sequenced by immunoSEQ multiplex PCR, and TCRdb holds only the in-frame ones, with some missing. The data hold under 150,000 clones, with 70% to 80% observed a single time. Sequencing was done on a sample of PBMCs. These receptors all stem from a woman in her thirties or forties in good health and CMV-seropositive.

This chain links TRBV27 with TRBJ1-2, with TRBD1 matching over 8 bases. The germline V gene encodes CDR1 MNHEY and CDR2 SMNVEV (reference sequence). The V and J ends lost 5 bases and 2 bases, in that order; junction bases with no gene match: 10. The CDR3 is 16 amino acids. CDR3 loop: CASSRLGQGVNYGYTF. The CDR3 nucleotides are TGTGCCAGCAGTAGGTTAGGACAGGGAGTAAACTATGGCTACACCTTC.

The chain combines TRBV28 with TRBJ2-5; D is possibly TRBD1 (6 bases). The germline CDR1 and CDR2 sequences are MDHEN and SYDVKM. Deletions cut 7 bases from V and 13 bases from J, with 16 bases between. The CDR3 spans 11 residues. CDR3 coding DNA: TGTGCCAGCACCCTGGGGGCGCCGTTGTACTTC. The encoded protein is CASTLGAPLYF.

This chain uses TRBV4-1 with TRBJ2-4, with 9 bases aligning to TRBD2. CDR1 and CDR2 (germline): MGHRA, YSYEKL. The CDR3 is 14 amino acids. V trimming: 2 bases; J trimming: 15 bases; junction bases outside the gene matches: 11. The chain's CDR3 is CASSQTLLAGTPYF. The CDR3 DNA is TGCGCCAGCAGCCAAACTTTGCTAGCGGGAACTCCGTACTTC.

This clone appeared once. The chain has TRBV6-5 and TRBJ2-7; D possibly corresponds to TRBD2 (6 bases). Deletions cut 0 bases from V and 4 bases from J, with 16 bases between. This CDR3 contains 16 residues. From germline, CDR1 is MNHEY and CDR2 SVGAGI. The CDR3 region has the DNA TGTGCCAGCAGTTACTCTTCCCAGCGGGCGCCTTACGAGCAGTACTTC. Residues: CASSYSSQRAPYEQYF.

The CDR3 DNA sequence: TGTGCCAGTAGTATAGGGGGGGTAAAAGCTTTCTTT. Translation gives CASSIGGVKAFF. The rearrangement joins TRBV19 to TRBJ1-1, with a weak D call TRBD1 (5 bases). Germline values: CDR1 LNHDA, CDR2 SQIVND (reference sequence). The ends were cut back, 1 base at V and 9 bases at J, with 9 bases in the middle. This CDR3 has 12 amino acids.

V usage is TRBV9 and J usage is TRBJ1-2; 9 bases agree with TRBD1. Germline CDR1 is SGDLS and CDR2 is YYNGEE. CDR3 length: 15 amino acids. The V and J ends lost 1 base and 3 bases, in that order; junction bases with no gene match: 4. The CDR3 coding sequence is TGTGCCAGCAGCGTACAGACAGGGGGGTACTATGGCTACACCTTC. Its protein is CASSVQTGGYYGYTF.

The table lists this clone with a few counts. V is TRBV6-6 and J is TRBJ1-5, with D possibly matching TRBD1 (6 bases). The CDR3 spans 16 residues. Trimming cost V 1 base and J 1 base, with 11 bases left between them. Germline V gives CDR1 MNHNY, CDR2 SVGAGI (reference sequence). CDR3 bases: TGTGCCAGCAGTTACTTAAGGGGGGGGAGCAATCAGCCCCAGCATTTT. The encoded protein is CASSYLRGGSNQPQHF.

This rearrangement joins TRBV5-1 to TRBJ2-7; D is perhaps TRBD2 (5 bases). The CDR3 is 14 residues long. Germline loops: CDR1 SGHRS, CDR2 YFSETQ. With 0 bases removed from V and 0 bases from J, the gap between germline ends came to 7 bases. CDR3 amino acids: CASSLGTLSYEQYF. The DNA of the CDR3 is TGCGCCAGCAGCTTGGGGACTCTCTCCTACGAGCAGTACTTC. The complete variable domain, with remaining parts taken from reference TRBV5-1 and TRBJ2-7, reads KAGVTQTPRYLIKTRGQQVTLSCSPISGHRSVSWYQQTPGQGLQFLFEYFSETQRNKGNFPGRFSGRQFSNSRSEMNVSTLELGDSALYLCASSLGTLSYEQYFGPGTRLTVT.

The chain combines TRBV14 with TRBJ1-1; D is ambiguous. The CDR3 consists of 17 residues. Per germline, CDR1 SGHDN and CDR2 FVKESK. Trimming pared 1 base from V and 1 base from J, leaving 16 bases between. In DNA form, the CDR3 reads TGTGCCAGCAGCCAAGCGGGGATACTGGCTAAGAACACTGAAGCTTTCTTT. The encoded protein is CASSQAGILAKNTEAFF. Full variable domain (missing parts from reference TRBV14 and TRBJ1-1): EAGVTQFPSHSVIEKGQTVTLRCDPISGHDNLYWYRRVMGKEIKFLLHFVKESKQDESGMPNNRFLAERTGGTYSTLKVQPAELEDSGVYFCASSQAGILAKNTEAFFGQGTRLTVV.

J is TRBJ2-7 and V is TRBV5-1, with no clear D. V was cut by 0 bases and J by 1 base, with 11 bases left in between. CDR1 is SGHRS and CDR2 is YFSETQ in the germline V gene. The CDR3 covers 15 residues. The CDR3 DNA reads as TGCGCCAGCAGCTTGGAGAGCGCCGTATCCTACGAGCAGTACTTC. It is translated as CASSLESAVSYEQYF.

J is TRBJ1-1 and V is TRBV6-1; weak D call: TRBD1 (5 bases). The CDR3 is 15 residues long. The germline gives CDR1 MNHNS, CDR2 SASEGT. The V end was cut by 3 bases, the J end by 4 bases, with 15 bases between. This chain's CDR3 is CASSESGRRGTEAFF. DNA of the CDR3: TGTGCCAGCAGTGAGTCAGGGCGGAGGGGCACTGAAGCTTTCTTT.